What follows are 21 T cell receptor beta chains derived from one specimen sequenced in a study of regulatory T cells in long-lasting Graves disease (dated by TCRdb to 2020 to 2022). Receptors were amplified or captured by multiplex PCR. Sequenced using an Illumina HiSeq 4000. TCR beta libraries were built with iRepertoire HTBI primers and Arm-PCR amplification of CDR3 regions. Starting from the raw public reads, TCRdb applied fastp trimming at Q25, assembled clones with MiXCR and retained in-frame beta chains. Merged by CDR3 protein, the rows form single entries marked with the most common genes and DNA. The sample includes some 450,000 distinct CDR3 sequences, with 20% to 30% observed a single time. The top ten constitute about a quarter of the sample. The time point label, read with the paper, signifies: persistent/refractory GD, antithyroid drugs over 5 years with positive TRAb. For both TCR sequencing and RNA sequencing, RNA was extracted from PBMCs in TRIzol.

Sequencing used peripheral blood mononuclear cells (PBMCs), obtained when the disease was refractory, from a patient treated with antithyroid drugs. The receptors stem from a female donor with Graves disease.

The chain carries TRBV6-1 and TRBJ2-6; 10 bases line up with TRBD1. The CDR3 runs 20 residues. The J segment lost 2 bases and the V segment lost 5 bases, leaving 15 bases of the junction unmatched. Germline CDR1 MNHNS, CDR2 SASEGT. CDR3 nucleotide sequence: TGTGCCAGCAGTCGAACAGCGAGGACAGGGGGAGTAACTGGGGCCAACGTCCTGACTTTC. Protein sequence: CASSRTARTGGVTGANVLTF.

This sequence joins TRBV7-6 and TRBJ2-1; 8 bases fit TRBD1. The V segment lost 6 bases and the J segment 4 bases; nucleotides outside the gene matches: 8. Germline CDR1 is SGHVS and CDR2 is FNYEAQ. This CDR3 is built from 15 residues. In DNA, the CDR3 is TGTGCCAGCAGGCGAGGACAGGGCGTGTACAATGAGCAGTTCTTC. Encoded protein: CASRRGQGVYNEQFF.

This clonotype appeared a few times. The J gene is TRBJ2-5, the V gene TRBV7-9; D is perhaps TRBD2 (5 bases). Between the trimmed V and J ends, which lost 4 bases and 5 bases, there was a span of 17 bases. The CDR3 totals 15 residues. The germline gives CDR1 SEHNR, CDR2 FQNEAQ (reference sequence). The DNA for the CDR3 is TGTGCCAGCAGCTACCGGGAAGGACGGCGGGAGACCCAGTACTTC. As protein: CASSYREGRRETQYF.

This clonotype was seen repeatedly, ten times or more. The CDR3 here is CASSHGNQPQHF. CDR3 sequence (DNA): TGTGCCAGCAGCCACGGTAATCAGCCCCAGCATTTT. This sequence joins TRBV3-1 and TRBJ1-5; unclear D gene. CDR1 and CDR2 (germline): LGHDT, YNNKEL (reference sequence). The germline V and J ends were trimmed by 3 bases and 4 bases, with 4 bases remaining between them. CDR3 length: 12 residues.

This clonotype was seen only once. The chain is built from TRBV19 and TRBJ1-1; possibly TRBD1 for D (5 bases). This CDR3 has 14 amino acids. With 10 bases removed from V and 0 bases from J, the gap between germline ends came to 15 bases. CDR1 is LNHDA and CDR2 is SQIVND in the germline V gene (reference sequence). The CDR3 DNA sequence: TGTGCCATCACTGGGGCCGGCTTGAACACTGAAGCTTTCTTT. Translation: CAITGAGLNTEAFF.

This chain connects TRBV30 to TRBJ2-7; possibly TRBD1 for D (6 bases). The CDR3 sequence is 11 residues long. CDR1 and CDR2 (germline): GTSNPN, SVGIG (reference sequence). V dropped 1 base and J dropped 7 bases, with 8 bases sitting between them. CDR3 sequence reads: CAWSGRGEQYF. The CDR3 region has the DNA TGTGCCTGGAGTGGCAGGGGTGAGCAGTACTTC. The variable domain in full, with the rest retrieved from reference TRBV30 and TRBJ2-7, is SQTIHQWPATLVQPVGSPLSLECTVEGTSNPNLYWYRQAAGRGLQLLFYSVGIGQISSEVPQNLSASRPQDRQFILSSKKLLLSDSGFYLCAWSGRGEQYFGPGTRLTVT.

V is TRBV7-9 and J is TRBJ2-5; weak D call: TRBD1 (5 bases). There are 13 residues in the CDR3. The V end was cut by 2 bases, the J end by 5 bases, with 9 bases between. Germline lookup yields CDR1 SEHNR and CDR2 FQNEAQ (reference sequence). The CDR3: CASSLNQGETQYF. The CDR3 region has the DNA TGTGCCAGCAGCTTAAATCAGGGTGAGACCCAGTACTTC.

This clonotype was picked up a small number of times. The chain carries TRBV29-1 and TRBJ1-1; D might be TRBD1 (5 bases). Germline V lookup: CDR1 SQVTM, CDR2 ANQGSEA. This CDR3 has 11 residues. CDR3 region: CTAGLNTEAFF. DNA for the CDR3: TGCACTGCAGGGCTGAACACTGAAGCTTTCTTT.

V gene TRBV12-3 or TRBV12-4 combines with J gene TRBJ2-2, with 8 bases matching TRBD2. The CDR3 loop spans 17 amino acids. Losses at the gene ends were 8 bases for V and 0 bases for J; bases not matched to a gene: 11. The CDR3 loop is CASYDAASGPNTGELFF. The CDR3 DNA follows: TGTGCCAGCTACGACGCGGCTAGCGGGCCGAACACCGGGGAGCTGTTTTTT.

The chain is built from TRBV20-1 and TRBJ2-5, with TRBD1 as a possible D gene (5 bases). This CDR3 comprises 13 residues. The V end was cut by 2 bases, the J end by 4 bases, with 11 bases between. Germline CDR1 reads DFQATT; CDR2 reads SNEGSKA (reference sequence). The DNA for the CDR3 is TGCAGTGCTAGACAGGGATGGTCAGAGACCCAGTACTTC. Residues: CSARQGWSETQYF.

The chain combines TRBV7-9 with TRBJ1-2; TRBD1 matches at 8 bases. Germline CDR1 is SEHNR and CDR2 is FQNEAQ (reference sequence). CDR3 length: 16 amino acids. V shed 1 base, J shed 0 bases, and the junction held 4 bases outside the gene matches. CDR3 sequence: CASSLVGTGANYGYTF. In nucleotides, the CDR3 is TGTGCCAGCAGCTTAGTCGGGACAGGAGCTAACTATGGCTACACCTTC.

This clonotype was seen at least ten times. The rearrangement joins TRBV11-2 to TRBJ2-4; tentatively, D is TRBD2 (5 bases). The germline V and J ends were trimmed by 5 bases and 3 bases, with 14 bases remaining between them. In germline, CDR1 is SGHAT, CDR2 FQNNGV. This CDR3 spans 15 amino acids. The CDR3 spells CASSHSGLGKNIQYF. The CDR3 nucleotides are TGTGCCAGCAGCCACTCGGGGTTGGGCAAAAACATTCAGTACTTC.

This clonotype was seen ten or more times. This chain links TRBV12-3 or TRBV12-4 with TRBJ1-1; the D is unclear. V gave up 5 bases and J gave up 3 bases, with 10 bases separating them. The CDR3 length is 13 residues. This CDR3 reads CASSPGWDTEAFF. CDR3 sequence (DNA): TGTGCCAGCAGTCCTGGATGGGACACTGAAGCTTTCTTT.

The chain joins TRBV27 to TRBJ2-1; D uncertain. V lost 5 bases to trimming and J lost 9 bases, with 14 bases between them. CDR3 length: 13 amino acids. Germline V gene lookup returns CDR1 MNHEY and CDR2 SMNVEV (reference sequence). The CDR3 DNA follows: TGTGCCAGCAGTGGGCTAGTAGGGCCTGAGCAGTTCTTC. This encodes CASSGLVGPEQFF.

This clonotype was observed at least ten times. The genes are TRBV28 and TRBJ1-5; D possibly corresponds to TRBD1 (6 bases). With 7 bases removed from V and 1 base from J, the gap between germline ends came to 17 bases. This CDR3 region has 16 residues. From germline, CDR1 is MDHEN and CDR2 SYDVKM. The CDR3 reads CASKLGKRGSNQPQHF. Written as DNA, the CDR3 is TGTGCCAGCAAATTGGGAAAAAGGGGGAGCAATCAGCCCCAGCATTTT.

The rearrangement joins TRBV19 to TRBJ1-2; weak D call: TRBD1 (6 bases). V lost 4 bases and J 2 bases, leaving 14 bases between the germline ends. This CDR3 is built from 15 residues. The V gene's germline CDR1 is LNHDA and CDR2 SQIVND (reference sequence). This CDR3 reads CASSNQGSPNYGYTF. For the CDR3, the DNA is TGTGCCAGTAGTAACCAGGGGAGTCCCAACTATGGCTACACCTTC.

The CDR3 protein is CSVTGPFRKYF. The CDR3 DNA sequence: TGCAGCGTGACAGGACCCTTTAGGAAGTACTTC. This chain joins TRBV29-1 and TRBJ2-7, with a possible D match to TRBD1 (6 bases). CDR3 length: 11 amino acids. CDR1 SQVTM and CDR2 ANQGSEA come from the germline V gene. V shed 6 bases and J shed 11 bases, with 17 bases lying between them.

This clonotype has ten or more counts. The rearrangement joins TRBV11-2 to TRBJ2-7; 7 positions match TRBD1. The CDR3 totals 15 residues. With V trimmed by 1 base and J by 2 bases, 5 bases remained unmatched. Germline CDR1 and CDR2: SGHAT and FQNNGV. CDR3 sequence reads: CASSLGGTAPYEQYF. Written as DNA, the CDR3 is TGTGCCAGCAGCTTAGGGGGGACAGCACCCTACGAGCAGTACTTC. Together with reference TRBV11-2 and TRBJ2-7, the CDR3 gives the full variable domain: EAGVAQSPRYKIIEKRQSVAFWCNPISGHATLYWYQQILGQGPKLLIQFQNNGVVDDSQLPKDRFSAERLKGVDSTLKIQPAKLEDSAVYLCASSLGGTAPYEQYFGPGTRLTVT.

This clonotype was counted only a few times. V is TRBV30 and J is TRBJ1-2; 9 nucleotides align to TRBD1. V trimming: 3 bases; J trimming: 8 bases; junction bases outside the gene matches: 7. The germline V gene encodes CDR1 GTSNPN and CDR2 SVGIG (reference sequence). The CDR3 is 13 residues long. In DNA form, the CDR3 reads TGTGCCTGGAGCAATACAGGGGGCGGCGGCTACACCTTC. Amino acids: CAWSNTGGGGYTF.

The genes are TRBV30 and TRBJ1-5; 9 bases match TRBD1. CDR1 and CDR2 (germline): GTSNPN, SVGIG (reference sequence). Unmatched junction bases numbered 4, after V lost 8 bases and J lost 2 bases. The CDR3 spans 13 residues. CDR3 coding DNA: TGTGCCGTGGGACAGGGCGGCAATCAGCCCCAGCATTTT. The encoded protein is CAVGQGGNQPQHF.

V and J are TRBV2 and TRBJ2-1, with 14 bases identical to TRBD2. Germline V gene data show CDR1 as SNHLY and CDR2 as FYNNEI. J was trimmed by 8 bases and V by 3 bases; bases with no gene match: 6. The CDR3 has 16 residues. The CDR3 sequence is CASSDVGTSGSHEQFF. The DNA of the CDR3 is TGTGCCAGCAGTGACGTCGGGACTAGCGGGAGCCATGAGCAGTTCTTC. Full variable domain (rest looked up from reference TRBV2 and TRBJ2-1): EPEVTQTPSHQVTQMGQEVILRCVPISNHLYFYWYRQILGQKVEFLVSFYNNEISEKSEIFDDQFSVERPDGSNFTLKIRSTKLEDSAMYFCASSDVGTSGSHEQFFGPGTRLTVL.